Following are 19 T cell receptor beta chains from one sample sequenced in a study of human T cells and chemical hapten exposure. TCRdb fed the RACE reads into MiXCR, producing one record per CDR3 protein. Altogether 100,000 to 150,000 distinct CDR3 sequences are present, 8.5% to 9.5% being singletons, with the ten largest covering about 1.8%. Time point specified: healthy volunteer bleed at 2 weeks. The template was total RNA from unfractionated whole blood. Sequenced sample: whole blood. These receptor sequences come from a male donor in good health. Some clones in this sample may be carry-over from other donors' samples.

Ten or more counts support this clonotype. V is TRBV16 and J is TRBJ2-7; TRBD2 aligns across 8 bases. The CDR3 spans 15 residues. Germline V CDR1 and CDR2: KGHSY, FQNENV. The trim removed 0 bases at V and 2 bases at J, leaving 3 bases unmatched. CDR3 nucleotides: TGTGCCAGCAGCCAATCTTCGACTAGCGCCTACGAGCAGTACTTC. Protein: CASSQSSTSAYEQYF.

Only a few counts were recorded for this clonotype. The chain carries TRBV3-1 and TRBJ1-6, with a tentative D call TRBD1 (5 bases). The CDR3 totals 17 residues. V lost 0 bases to trimming and J lost 7 bases, with 16 bases between them. Germline V gene data show CDR1 as LGHDT and CDR2 as YNNKEL (reference sequence). In DNA, the CDR3 is TGTGCCAGCAGCCAAGATTCGGGGGGGTCCCGCAATTCACCCCTCCACTTT. It is translated as CASSQDSGGSRNSPLHF.

This clonotype was counted only a few times. The rearrangement uses TRBV3-1 and TRBJ2-3; 13 nucleotides match TRBD2. Trimming removed 1 base from V and 1 base from J; junction bases left unmatched: 2. In germline, CDR1 is LGHDT, CDR2 YNNKEL (reference sequence). The CDR3 sequence is 17 residues long. The CDR3 loop is CASSQAGTSGGTDTQYF. CDR3 DNA: TGTGCCAGCAGCCAAGCCGGGACTAGCGGGGGCACAGATACGCAGTATTTT.

V and J are TRBV7-6 and TRBJ2-3, with D possibly TRBD2 on 6 matching bases. The CDR3 totals 15 residues. Trimming removed 5 bases from V and 4 bases from J, with 16 bases in between. Germline V gene lookup returns CDR1 SGHVS and CDR2 FNYEAQ. CDR3 residues: CASSPRPSEADTQYF. The CDR3 bases are TGTGCCAGCAGCCCACGGCCTAGCGAGGCAGATACGCAGTATTTT.

This clonotype was found a few times. J is TRBJ2-7 and V is TRBV20-1, with TRBD2 matching over 9 bases. Trimming took 0 bases from V and 0 from J; bases not matched to a gene: 3. CDR3 length: 15 residues. CDR1 is DFQATT, CDR2 SNEGSKA, per germline (reference sequence). The CDR3, as DNA: TGCAGTGCTAGAGATCTAGCGGGGCCCTCCTACGAGCAGTACTTC. Translating gives CSARDLAGPSYEQYF.

This clonotype has only a few counts. The chain couples TRBV9 to TRBJ2-5; tentative D call: TRBD2 (5 bases). This CDR3 has 13 amino acids. The V gene lost 0 bases and the J gene lost 5 bases, with 8 bases spanning the gap. Germline values: CDR1 SGDLS, CDR2 YYNGEE. DNA of the CDR3: TGTGCCAGCAGCGTAGGAGGGTACGAGACCCAGTACTTC. This encodes CASSVGGYETQYF.

The rearrangement joins TRBV3-1 to TRBJ2-5; 10 bases line up with TRBD2. Per germline, CDR1 LGHDT and CDR2 YNNKEL (reference sequence). This CDR3 has 17 residues. V lost 2 bases to trimming and J lost 1 base; unmatched junction nucleotides: 7. The chain's CDR3 is CASSQTSGAPFQETQYF. The CDR3 DNA sequence: TGTGCCAGCAGCCAAACTAGCGGGGCCCCTTTCCAAGAGACCCAGTACTTC.

Many counts were recorded for this clonotype. The chain has TRBV25-1 and TRBJ2-7; D perhaps matches TRBD2 (5 bases). The germline V gene has CDR1 MGHDK and CDR2 SYGVNS. The CDR3 length is 11 residues. V lost 6 bases and J 5 bases, leaving 8 bases between the germline ends. The DNA for the CDR3 is TGTGCCAGCAGGGACTTGCACGAGCAGTACTTC. Translated: CASRDLHEQYF.

V gene TRBV7-3 combines with J gene TRBJ2-1; D remains ambiguous. The CDR3 is 16 residues long. CDR1 is SGHTA, CDR2 FQGTGA, per germline. Trimming took off 4 bases at V and 3 bases at J, with 16 bases between the two ends. The CDR3 DNA reads as TGTGCCAGCAGCTCACCATCCGCTAGTTACTACAATGAGCAGTTCTTC. Residues: CASSSPSASYYNEQFF.

The sample holds a few counts of this clonotype. The gene calls are TRBV9 and TRBJ2-1; D call uncertain. V shed 3 bases and J shed 6 bases, with 13 bases lying between them. The CDR3 extends over 14 amino acids. Germline V gene data show CDR1 as SGDLS and CDR2 as YYNGEE. DNA for the CDR3: TGTGCCAGCAGCGGCCATAGTGGGCGCAATGAGCAGTTCTTC. It specifies CASSGHSGRNEQFF.

The chain links TRBV20-1 to TRBJ2-5, with 10 positions matching TRBD2. Trimming removed 6 bases from V and 3 bases from J; junction bases left unmatched: 1. Germline CDR1 and CDR2: DFQATT and SNEGSKA (reference sequence). This CDR3 contains 12 residues. The CDR3 spells CSAGLAEETQYF. In DNA, the CDR3 is TGCAGTGCCGGACTAGCGGAAGAGACCCAGTACTTC.

This clonotype has only a few counts. The genes are TRBV7-6 and TRBJ2-2; 12 bases match TRBD2. This CDR3 is built from 15 residues. Germline trimming cut 4 bases from V and 4 bases from J; bases unmatched to any gene: 1. Looked up from germline, CDR1 is SGHVS and CDR2 is FNYEAQ. The CDR3 here is CASSSGLAGTGELFF. CDR3 DNA sequence: TGTGCCAGCAGCTCGGGACTAGCGGGCACCGGGGAGCTGTTTTTT.

This clonotype was picked up a small number of times. V usage is TRBV7-2 and J usage is TRBJ1-6; 7 bases are a match to TRBD1. With V trimmed by 5 bases and J by 10 bases, 11 bases remained unmatched. This CDR3 is built from 15 residues. Germline V gene sequence: CDR1 SGHTA, CDR2 FQGNSA. CDR3 region: CASSTRTGFDSPLHF. The CDR3 bases are TGTGCCAGCAGCACCCGGACAGGCTTTGACTCACCCCTCCACTTT.

This clonotype was observed a handful of times. J is TRBJ1-1 and V is TRBV3-1; D unclear. The CDR3 sequence is 16 residues long. V shed 0 bases and J shed 4 bases, with 15 bases lying between them. Germline V gives CDR1 LGHDT, CDR2 YNNKEL (reference sequence). The CDR3, as DNA: TGTGCCAGCAGCCAAGACTGGGAGGGAGGGCTCACTGAAGCTTTCTTT. Encoded protein: CASSQDWEGGLTEAFF. Based on the CDR3 plus reference TRBV3-1 and TRBJ1-1, the full variable domain is DTAVSQTPKYLVTQMGNDKSIKCEQNLGHDTMYWYKQDSKKFLKIMFSYNNKELIINETVPNRFSPKSPDKAHLNLHINSLELGDSAVYFCASSQDWEGGLTEAFFGQGTRLTVV.

The genes are TRBV20-1 and TRBJ2-7; D unclear. This CDR3 is 13 amino acids long. The V gene's germline CDR1 is DFQATT and CDR2 SNEGSKA (reference sequence). Trimming pared 3 bases from V and 0 bases from J, leaving 9 bases between. CDR3 sequence (DNA): TGCAGTGCTAGTCCCCAGCACTCCTACGAGCAGTACTTC. This encodes CSASPQHSYEQYF.

This clonotype was seen repeatedly, ten times or more. The chain has TRBV7-2 and TRBJ2-3, with 7 bases aligning to TRBD1. V shed 7 bases and J 6 bases; nucleotides not matched to a gene: 10. CDR3 length equals 14 residues. In germline, CDR1 is SGHTA, CDR2 FQGNSA. CDR3 residues: CASTLGQATDTQYF. In nucleotides, the CDR3 is TGTGCCAGCACCCTCGGACAGGCCACGGATACGCAGTATTTT.

This chain uses TRBV11-1 with TRBJ2-7; no definite D call. Germline V CDR1 and CDR2: SGHAT, FQDESV (reference sequence). The CDR3 consists of 12 residues. V was shortened by 4 bases and J by 0 bases, with 4 bases between the two germline ends. The CDR3 region is CASSSVSYEQYF. Here the CDR3 DNA reads TGTGCCAGCAGCTCCGTCTCCTACGAGCAGTACTTC.

The chain links TRBV21-1 to TRBJ1-2; the tabulated D call, TRBD1, remains unverified against the DNA. TRBV21-1 counts as a pseudogene. CDR3 size: 17 residues. In DNA form, the CDR3 reads TGTGCCAGCAGCAAAGCACCGGGACCCAGTCTCAACTATGGCTACACCTTC. Its protein product is CASSKAPGPSLNYGYTF.

The J gene is TRBJ2-1, the V gene TRBV6-2 or TRBV6-3, with 10 bases lining up with TRBD2. Unmatched junction bases numbered 9, after V lost 6 bases and J lost 7 bases. Germline V gene lookup returns CDR1 MNHEY and CDR2 SVGEGT. The CDR3 covers 15 residues. The CDR3: CASSYLAGVSNEQFF. CDR3 nucleotide sequence: TGTGCCAGCAGCTACCTAGCGGGAGTATCAAATGAGCAGTTCTTC.